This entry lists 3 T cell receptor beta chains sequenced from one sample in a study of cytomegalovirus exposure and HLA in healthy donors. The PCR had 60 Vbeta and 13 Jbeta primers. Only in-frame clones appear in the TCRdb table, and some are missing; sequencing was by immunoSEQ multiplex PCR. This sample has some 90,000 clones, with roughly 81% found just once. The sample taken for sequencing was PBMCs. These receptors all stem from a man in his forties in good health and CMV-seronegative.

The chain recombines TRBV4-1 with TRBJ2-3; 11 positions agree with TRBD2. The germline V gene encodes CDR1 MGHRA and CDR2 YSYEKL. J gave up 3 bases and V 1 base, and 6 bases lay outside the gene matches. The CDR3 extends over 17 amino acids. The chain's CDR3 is CASSQVGSGGGTDTQYF. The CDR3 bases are TGCGCCAGCAGCCAAGTGGGTAGCGGGGGGGGAACAGATACGCAGTATTTT.

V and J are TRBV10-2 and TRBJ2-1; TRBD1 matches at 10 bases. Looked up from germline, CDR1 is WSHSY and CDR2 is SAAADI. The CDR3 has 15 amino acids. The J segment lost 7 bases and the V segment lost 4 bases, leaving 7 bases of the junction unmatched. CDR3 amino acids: CASSAQGQGKNEQFF. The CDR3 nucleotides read TGCGCCAGCAGTGCTCAGGGACAGGGGAAAAATGAGCAGTTCTTC.

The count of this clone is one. CDR3 loop: CASSQQGRAKQETQYF. CDR3 DNA sequence: TGTGCCAGCAGCCAACAGGGCAGGGCCAAGCAAGAGACCCAGTACTTC. The chain couples TRBV16 to TRBJ2-5, with D possibly matching TRBD1 (5 bases). The CDR3 totals 16 residues. Trimming took off 2 bases at V and 2 bases at J, with 15 bases between the two ends. The germline gives CDR1 KGHSY, CDR2 FQNENV.